The 25 T cell receptor beta chains reported below all come from one sample, sequenced in a study of CD8+ T cells in alopecia areata. Specified treatment: oral pan-JAK inhibitor, 5-10 mg twice daily. As the sequencing template, cDNA was produced by extracting RNA and reverse transcribing it. Only in-frame clones appear in the TCRdb table, and some are missing; sequencing was by immunoSEQ multiplex PCR. The sample shows approximately 210,000 clones, roughly three fifths of them seen only once. The source material was CD4+ T cells sorted from blood, sampled between weeks 43 and 45, from a patient treated with tofacitinib. The receptor set was obtained from a human donor with alopecia areata.

J is TRBJ1-1 and V is TRBV29-1; D is unclear. The CDR3 is made up of 13 amino acids. Trimming removed 8 bases at V and 0 bases at J, with 13 bases between. CDR1 and CDR2 from the germline V gene are SQVTM and ANQGSEA. This chain's CDR3 is CSTHSRLNTEAFF. DNA of the CDR3: TGCAGCACCCACTCACGGTTGAACACTGAAGCTTTCTTT.

The chain has TRBV5-1 and TRBJ1-1; tentatively, D is TRBD1 (5 bases). The CDR3 sequence is 15 residues long. The germline V gene encodes CDR1 SGHRS and CDR2 YFSETQ. Trimming cost V 3 bases and J 4 bases, with 16 bases left between them. CDR3 residues: CASSSVVQGGTEAFF. For the CDR3, the DNA is TGCGCCAGCAGCTCCGTCGTCCAGGGCGGCACTGAAGCTTTCTTT.

The rearrangement uses TRBV19 and TRBJ1-2; TRBD1 aligns across 9 bases. Germline loops: CDR1 LNHDA, CDR2 SQIVND (reference sequence). This CDR3 region has 14 residues. V lost 5 bases and J lost 3; bases outside the gene matches: 4. The CDR3, as DNA: TGTGCCAGTAGTTCCTGGGACAGGGACTATGGCTACACCTTC. Its protein product is CASSSWDRDYGYTF.

The chain couples TRBV2 to TRBJ1-1; D unclear. Per the germline V gene, CDR1 is SNHLY and CDR2 is FYNNEI. This CDR3 region has 12 residues. The V and J ends lost 7 bases and 0 bases respectively, with 6 bases between them. CDR3: CASTGLNTEAFF. The CDR3 nucleotides read TGTGCCAGCACGGGATTGAACACTGAAGCTTTCTTT.

This chain connects TRBV7-2 to TRBJ1-6; D remains ambiguous. Per the germline V gene, CDR1 is SGHTA and CDR2 is FQGNSA. V dropped 2 bases and J dropped 5 bases, with 7 bases sitting between them. The CDR3 consists of 14 residues. CDR3 amino acids: CASSLRRNNSPLHF. In nucleotides, the CDR3 is TGTGCCAGCAGCTTACGCAGAAATAATTCACCCCTCCACTTT.

The DNA for the CDR3 is TGTGCCACCAGCAGAGATCGAGGACAGCCGAACACTGAAGCTTTCTTT. Translation: CATSRDRGQPNTEAFF. V usage is TRBV15 and J usage is TRBJ1-1; the D gene is possibly TRBD1 (6 bases). V was cut by 0 bases and J by 1 base, with 12 bases left in between. This CDR3 has 16 residues. The V gene's germline CDR1 is LNHNV and CDR2 YYDKDF (reference sequence).

This clone has just a few counts. This sequence joins TRBV5-1 and TRBJ2-1; 11 bases map to TRBD1. CDR3 length: 15 residues. The J segment lost 6 bases and the V segment lost 4 bases, leaving 6 bases of the junction unmatched. The germline V gene encodes CDR1 SGHRS and CDR2 YFSETQ. The CDR3 DNA reads as TGCGCCAGCAGCCGTTTGGGGACAGGGGGCAATGAGCAGTTCTTC. Its translation is CASSRLGTGGNEQFF.

The chain has TRBV6-5 and TRBJ2-3; D not certain. The V end was cut by 5 bases, the J end by 2 bases, with 14 bases between. Looked up from germline, CDR1 is MNHEY and CDR2 is SVGAGI. This CDR3 is 15 amino acids long. The CDR3 DNA sequence: TGTGCCAGCAGTCAGGACCACCCTGCCACAGATACGCAGTATTTT. Protein: CASSQDHPATDTQYF.

V usage is TRBV10-3 and J usage is TRBJ2-7; D possibly corresponds to TRBD1 (6 bases). CDR1 and CDR2 (germline): ENHRY, SYGVKD. The CDR3 length is 14 residues. V lost 3 bases and J lost 4, with 13 bases in between. The CDR3 reads CAISDPGVRYEQYF. Written as DNA, the CDR3 is TGTGCCATCAGTGACCCAGGGGTTCGTTACGAGCAGTACTTC.

The gene calls are TRBV4-3 and TRBJ2-1; D ambiguous. CDR1 LGHNA and CDR2 YSLEER come from the germline V gene. V lost 1 base and J lost 2, with 15 bases in between. The CDR3 totals 17 residues. The CDR3 nucleotides are TGCGCCAGCAGCCAAGCCCCCGGAAATTCGGCCTACAATGAGCAGTTCTTC. This codes for CASSQAPGNSAYNEQFF.

The chain uses TRBV19 and TRBJ1-4; weak D call: TRBD1 (5 bases). The germline CDR1 and CDR2 sequences are LNHDA and SQIVND (reference sequence). The CDR3 is made up of 15 amino acids. V gave up 6 bases and J gave up 6 bases, with 17 bases separating them. The CDR3 DNA follows: TGTGCCAGTAGAAATTCCAGGGTAGGCGATGAAAAACTGTTTTTT. It codes for CASRNSRVGDEKLFF.

J is TRBJ1-5 and V is TRBV11-2, with D hard to call. This CDR3 is 15 amino acids long. The V and J ends lost 1 base and 3 bases respectively, with 10 bases between them. The germline V gene has CDR1 SGHAT and CDR2 FQNNGV. In DNA form, the CDR3 reads TGTGCCAGCAGCTTAGGAGGTCGGTCCAATCAGCCCCAGCATTTT. It encodes CASSLGGRSNQPQHF. The full variable domain, with the rest looked up from reference TRBV11-2 and TRBJ1-5, is EAGVAQSPRYKIIEKRQSVAFWCNPISGHATLYWYQQILGQGPKLLIQFQNNGVVDDSQLPKDRFSAERLKGVDSTLKIQPAKLEDSAVYLCASSLGGRSNQPQHFGDGTRLSIL.

V gene TRBV27 combines with J gene TRBJ1-1; no clear D. Trimming removed 2 bases at V and 1 base at J, with 5 bases between. CDR1 and CDR2 (germline): MNHEY, SMNVEV (reference sequence). The CDR3 consists of 13 residues. The CDR3 region has the DNA TGTGCCAGCAGTTTACGATGGAACACTGAAGCTTTCTTT. This encodes CASSLRWNTEAFF.

The chain carries TRBV30 and TRBJ1-5, with D perhaps TRBD1 (5 bases). The CDR3 has 14 amino acids. V was cut by 0 bases and J by 9 bases, with 15 bases left in between. Per the germline V gene, CDR1 is GTSNPN and CDR2 is SVGIG (reference sequence). The CDR3 coding sequence is TGTGCCTGGAGTGTAGAAACTGGGAGGGGGCCCCAGCATTTT. It is translated as CAWSVETGRGPQHF. The full variable domain, rest sourced from reference TRBV30 and TRBJ1-5, is SQTIHQWPATLVQPVGSPLSLECTVEGTSNPNLYWYRQAAGRGLQLLFYSVGIGQISSEVPQNLSASRPQDRQFILSSKKLLLSDSGFYLCAWSVETGRGPQHFGDGTRLSIL.

As regards this clone: This specimen includes other DNA sequences encoding the same CDR3. The V call is TRBV30, the J call TRBJ1-3; D is unclear. The CDR3 has 11 amino acids. The V and J ends lost 3 bases and 4 bases respectively, with 4 bases between them. Per germline, CDR1 GTSNPN and CDR2 SVGIG (reference sequence). The DNA for the CDR3 is TGTGCCTGGAGCGCGGGAAACACCATATATTTT. Translated: CAWSAGNTIYF.

The chain is built from TRBV18 and TRBJ2-7, with D possibly being TRBD1 (5 bases). Germline V gene sequence: CDR1 KGHSH, CDR2 LQKENI. CDR3 length equals 16 residues. Trimming pared 3 bases from V and 5 bases from J, leaving 20 bases between. CDR3 in amino acids: CASSPKLTAYTDEQYF. The CDR3 bases are TGTGCCAGCTCACCGAAATTGACAGCGTACACCGACGAGCAGTACTTC.

The chain recombines TRBV27 with TRBJ1-2; possible D gene TRBD1, 5 bases. Deletions cut 2 bases from V and 13 bases from J, with 8 bases between. Germline values: CDR1 MNHEY, CDR2 SMNVEV (reference sequence). CDR3 length: 10 residues. The DNA for the CDR3 is TGTGCCAGCAGTTTAGCCAGGGTCACCTTC. Its translation is CASSLARVTF.

This clone came up a few times. The J gene is TRBJ1-1, the V gene TRBV21-1; the table's D gene call, TRBD1, was not cross checked with the DNA. TRBV21-1 is assigned pseudogene status. This CDR3 comprises 16 residues. This chain's CDR3 is CASTLVQGTSPGMAFF. DNA for the CDR3: TGTGCCAGCACTTTAGTCCAGGGGACCTCCCCGGGGATGGCTTTCTTT.

The chain joins TRBV6-5 to TRBJ1-2, with D hard to call. Trimming took off 2 bases at V and 8 bases at J, with 15 bases between the two ends. The CDR3 covers 14 residues. Germline loops: CDR1 MNHEY, CDR2 SVGAGI. The CDR3 sequence: CASSYGELTSGYTF. CDR3 in DNA: TGTGCCAGCAGTTACGGGGAGCTAACTTCAGGCTACACCTTC.

CDR3 bases: TGTGCCAGCAGCCCGGGACAGCCACCTTACGAGCAGTACTTC. Translated: CASSPGQPPYEQYF. The V and J genes are TRBV7-2 and TRBJ2-7; 7 nucleotides align to TRBD1. The CDR3 has 14 residues. After removal of 5 bases from V and 4 bases from J, the junction contained 8 bases not matched to a gene. In germline, CDR1 is SGHTA, CDR2 FQGNSA.

This rearrangement joins TRBV9 to TRBJ2-1, with 14 bases aligning to TRBD2. The CDR3 sequence is 15 residues long. Trimming removed 4 bases from V and 8 bases from J; junction bases left unmatched: 5. Germline V lookup: CDR1 SGDLS, CDR2 YYNGEE. The chain's CDR3 is CASSPRLAGGDEQFF. Written as DNA, the CDR3 is TGTGCCAGCAGCCCCCGACTAGCGGGGGGGGATGAGCAGTTCTTC.

The V gene is TRBV19, the J gene TRBJ2-1, with D possibly matching TRBD2 (5 bases). Trimming cost V 7 bases and J 1 base, with 8 bases left between them. Germline V CDR1 and CDR2: LNHDA, SQIVND (reference sequence). The CDR3 extends over 13 amino acids. The CDR3, as DNA: TGTGCCAGTAAAGGGAGATCCTACAATGAGCAGTTCTTC. Its protein product is CASKGRSYNEQFF. The entire variable domain, with the rest obtained from reference TRBV19 and TRBJ2-1, is as follows: DGGITQSPKYLFRKEGQNVTLSCEQNLNHDAMYWYRQDPGQGLRLIYYSQIVNDFQKGDIAEGYSVSREKKESFPLTVTSAQKNPTAFYLCASKGRSYNEQFFGPGTRLTVL.

This clone has a handful of counts. This chain connects TRBV7-2 to TRBJ2-5; D gene uncertain. The CDR3 loop spans 15 amino acids. CDR1 and CDR2 (germline): SGHTA, FQGNSA. Trimming took 5 bases from V and 5 from J, leaving 18 bases between them. CDR3 in amino acids: CASSQDPLRPETQYF. In DNA, the CDR3 is TGTGCCAGCAGCCAGGATCCTTTAAGGCCGGAGACCCAGTACTTC.

CDR3 bases: TGCAGCGCCGGGACAGGCCCGGGGACCGGGGAGCTGTTTTTT. This encodes CSAGTGPGTGELFF. The chain carries TRBV29-1 and TRBJ2-2; 8 bases map to TRBD1. Germline V gives CDR1 SQVTM, CDR2 ANQGSEA. The length of the CDR3 is 14 residues. Unmatched junction bases numbered 9, after V lost 7 bases and J lost 5 bases.

The rearrangement uses TRBV29-1 and TRBJ1-5, with D uncertain. This CDR3 spans 13 amino acids. V was pared by 4 bases and J by 3 bases, with 10 bases between. Germline CDR1 SQVTM, CDR2 ANQGSEA. The DNA for the CDR3 is TGCAGCGTTGGGCAGGAAACCAATCAGCCCCAGCATTTT. Encoded protein: CSVGQETNQPQHF.